Following are 25 T cell receptor beta chains from one sample sequenced in a study of early T cells in non-severe SARS-CoV-2 infection. Using its own MiXCR run on the 5' RACE reads, TCRdb lists one record per CDR3 protein. The profile shows approximately 80,000 distinct CDR3 sequences, approximately 12% of them singletons. The sample taken for sequencing was whole blood. Source of these receptors: an adult who was a healthcare worker with PCR-confirmed SARS-CoV-2 infection or an uninfected control (not recorded which).

This clonotype was seen ten or more times. The chain combines TRBV20-1 with TRBJ2-1; unclear D gene. CDR3 length: 15 amino acids. The germline V and J ends were trimmed by 5 bases and 5 bases, with 19 bases remaining between them. Germline loops: CDR1 DFQATT, CDR2 SNEGSKA (reference sequence). CDR3 bases: TGCAGTGCTCTCTCGGAGCGAACTCGACACAATGAGCAGTTCTTC. Translating it yields CSALSERTRHNEQFF.

This clonotype was found many times. The chain employs TRBV4-2 and TRBJ2-3; TRBD2 matches 11 bases. The V and J ends lost 4 bases and 1 base, in that order; junction bases with no gene match: 4. CDR3 length: 16 residues. CDR1 is LGHNA, CDR2 YNFKEQ, per germline. The CDR3, as DNA: TGTGCCAGCAGCCCAGAGGGACTAGCGGGCACAGATACGCAGTATTTT. Amino acid sequence: CASSPEGLAGTDTQYF.

This clonotype was detected only a few times. The chain links TRBV5-1 to TRBJ2-1; TRBD2 aligns across 12 bases. CDR3 length: 14 residues. The V and J ends lost 3 bases and 8 bases, in that order; junction bases with no gene match: 3. The germline V gene has CDR1 SGHRS and CDR2 YFSETQ. The chain's CDR3 is CASSWGLAGYEQFF. CDR3 DNA sequence: TGCGCCAGCAGCTGGGGACTAGCGGGCTATGAGCAGTTCTTC. Full variable domain (remainder filled in from reference TRBV5-1 and TRBJ2-1): KAGVTQTPRYLIKTRGQQVTLSCSPISGHRSVSWYQQTPGQGLQFLFEYFSETQRNKGNFPGRFSGRQFSNSRSEMNVSTLELGDSALYLCASSWGLAGYEQFFGPGTRLTVL.

This clonotype was seen more than once but under ten times. The gene calls are TRBV20-1 and TRBJ2-1, with 8 nucleotides matching TRBD2. Germline trimming cut 0 bases from V and 12 bases from J; bases unmatched to any gene: 4. The CDR3 length is 12 residues. Germline values: CDR1 DFQATT, CDR2 SNEGSKA (reference sequence). CDR3 protein: CSARDPGLGQFF. CDR3 DNA: TGCAGTGCTAGAGACCCGGGACTAGGGCAGTTCTTC.

The chain joins TRBV5-1 to TRBJ2-2, with D unclear. V lost 2 bases and J lost 5, with 7 bases in between. Looked up from germline, CDR1 is SGHRS and CDR2 is YFSETQ. The CDR3 is 13 residues long. The chain's CDR3 is CASSFAHTGELFF. The CDR3, as DNA: TGCGCCAGCAGCTTTGCGCATACCGGGGAGCTGTTTTTT.

The chain is built from TRBV18 and TRBJ2-7; TRBD1 aligns across 9 bases. V shed 3 bases and J 2 bases; nucleotides not matched to a gene: 2. Germline V CDR1 and CDR2: KGHSH, LQKENI. The CDR3 length is 14 residues. CDR3 sequence: CASSPRQGAYEQYF. The CDR3 DNA reads as TGTGCCAGCTCACCCCGACAGGGGGCCTACGAGCAGTACTTC.

This clonotype was observed many times. In nucleotides, the CDR3 is TGTGCCAGCAGCCCCGGGACTACTAGGGCCCAAGAGACCCAGTACTTC. It translates to CASSPGTTRAQETQYF. The genes are TRBV7-2 and TRBJ2-5; 7 nucleotides line up with TRBD2. V was clipped by 5 bases and J by 1 base; unmatched bases: 10. The CDR3 extends over 16 amino acids. Germline loops: CDR1 SGHTA, CDR2 FQGNSA.

This clonotype occurred a few times. The chain combines TRBV12-3 or TRBV12-4 with TRBJ2-7; tentative D call: TRBD1 (5 bases). The CDR3 runs to 13 residues. Trimming pared 5 bases from V and 2 bases from J, leaving 10 bases between. CDR3 loop: CASSEAGTYEQYF. DNA of the CDR3: TGTGCCAGCAGTGAGGCAGGGACCTACGAGCAGTACTTC.

The chain recombines TRBV10-3 with TRBJ2-7; possible D gene TRBD1, 5 bases. The CDR3 contains 14 residues. Trimming removed 3 bases at V and 1 base at J, with 10 bases between. Germline CDR1 ENHRY, CDR2 SYGVKD. The CDR3 sequence: CAISEQGVSYEQYF. The CDR3 region has the DNA TGTGCCATCAGTGAACAAGGGGTTTCCTACGAGCAGTACTTC.

This clonotype was found a few times. The V and J genes are TRBV5-1 and TRBJ2-4; 10 bases fit TRBD2. This CDR3 has 18 residues. Per the germline V gene, CDR1 is SGHRS and CDR2 is YFSETQ. With V trimmed by 4 bases and J by 0 bases, 10 bases remained unmatched. In nucleotides, the CDR3 is TGCGCCAGCAGCCCTGCTAGCGGGAGTACAGGAGCCAAAAACATTCAGTACTTC. Translating gives CASSPASGSTGAKNIQYF.

This clonotype has just a few counts. CDR3 in amino acids: CASSPAVYTGELFF. CDR3 DNA: TGTGCCAGCAGTCCGGCAGTTTACACCGGGGAGCTGTTTTTT. This chain links TRBV6-5 with TRBJ2-2; D is ambiguous. The germline V gene has CDR1 MNHEY and CDR2 SVGAGI. Trimming removed 5 bases from V and 3 bases from J, with 10 bases in between. This CDR3 contains 14 residues.

This rearrangement joins TRBV7-6 to TRBJ2-2; 9 positions match TRBD2. This CDR3 region has 15 residues. The trim removed 1 base at V and 6 bases at J, leaving 3 bases unmatched. Germline loops: CDR1 SGHVS, CDR2 FNYEAQ. The CDR3 nucleotides are TGTGCCAGCAGCTTAGGAGCGGGAGGCGCCGGGGAGCTGTTTTTT. Its translation: CASSLGAGGAGELFF.

This clonotype was seen only a few times. This chain links TRBV14 with TRBJ2-5; D is unclear. Trimming took off 0 bases at V and 5 bases at J, with 10 bases between the two ends. There are 14 residues in the CDR3. Germline assignment: CDR1 SGHDN and CDR2 FVKESK. Here the CDR3 DNA reads TGTGCCAGCAGCCAAGATCTTAGGGCGGAGACCCAGTACTTC. Amino acids: CASSQDLRAETQYF.

CDR3 residues: CASSPIEGGENTIYF. CDR3 coding DNA: TGTGCCAGCTCACCCATCGAGGGAGGGGAAAACACCATATATTTT. The rearrangement links TRBV18 to TRBJ1-3; a possible D gene is TRBD1 (5 bases). The CDR3 has 15 residues. The V gene lost 3 bases and the J gene lost 6 bases, with 15 bases spanning the gap. CDR1 and CDR2 from the germline V gene are KGHSH and LQKENI.

CDR3: CRELAGGPSYEQYF. The CDR3 DNA is TGCAGAGAACTAGCGGGAGGGCCGTCGTACGAGCAGTACTTC. The chain has TRBV29-1 and TRBJ2-7; 13 bases line up with TRBD2. This CDR3 spans 14 amino acids. Germline CDR1 and CDR2: SQVTM and ANQGSEA.

This clonotype was seen at least ten times. The chain carries TRBV27 and TRBJ2-3; TRBD2 agrees at 9 bases. The CDR3 totals 15 residues. Germline trimming cut 2 bases from V and 6 bases from J; bases unmatched to any gene: 6. Germline CDR1 reads MNHEY; CDR2 reads SMNVEV (reference sequence). The CDR3 is CASSLLAGYGDTQYF. In DNA form, the CDR3 reads TGTGCCAGCAGTTTACTAGCGGGATATGGGGATACGCAGTATTTT.

The CDR3 sequence: CASVLRDSFYNEKLFF. CDR3 sequence (DNA): TGTGCCAGCGTACTCCGGGACAGCTTTTATAATGAAAAACTGTTTTTT. The chain carries TRBV5-8 and TRBJ1-4, with 7 bases that match TRBD1. CDR1 is SGHTS and CDR2 is YDEGEE in the germline V gene. The CDR3 extends over 16 amino acids. V lost 7 bases and J lost 4; bases outside the gene matches: 13.

This clonotype occurred a few times. The rearrangement joins TRBV28 to TRBJ1-3; D call uncertain. The CDR3 runs to 11 residues. Trimming removed 6 bases at V and 2 bases at J, with 2 bases between. The germline gives CDR1 MDHEN, CDR2 SYDVKM. The CDR3 DNA reads as TGTGCCAGCAGCCCTGGAAACACCATATATTTT. Translation: CASSPGNTIYF.

There are a few counts of this clonotype. The chain combines TRBV29-1 with TRBJ2-7; possibly TRBD1 for D (7 bases). Deletions cut 6 bases from V and 6 bases from J, with 18 bases between. The CDR3 contains 13 residues. Germline V lookup: CDR1 SQVTM, CDR2 ANQGSEA. In DNA form, the CDR3 reads TGCAGCGTCAGAGGACAGGAGGGGAGCGAGCAGTACTTC. This gives the protein CSVRGQEGSEQYF.

In DNA, the CDR3 is TGTGCCAGCGCCCAAGCCCTAGGGGACAACTCCTACGAGCAGTACTTC. It codes for CASAQALGDNSYEQYF. The genes are TRBV4-2 and TRBJ2-7, with a possible D match to TRBD1 (6 bases). Trimming cost V 8 bases and J 0 bases, with 20 bases left between them. CDR3 length: 16 residues. Germline V CDR1 and CDR2: LGHNA, YNFKEQ.

The genes are TRBV6-2 or TRBV6-3 and TRBJ2-3; possible D gene TRBD2, 6 bases. CDR1 MNHEY and CDR2 SVGEGT come from the germline V gene. Trimming took 4 bases from V and 0 from J, leaving 11 bases between them. CDR3 length: 15 residues. The CDR3 protein is CASSSAGPSTDTQYF. CDR3 sequence (DNA): TGTGCCAGCAGTTCTGCGGGGCCGAGCACAGATACGCAGTATTTT.

This clonotype occurred many times. This sequence joins TRBV7-9 and TRBJ1-1; D uncertain. The ends were cut back, 5 bases at V and 4 bases at J, with 8 bases in the middle. The CDR3 contains 12 residues. Germline CDR1 and CDR2: SEHNR and FQNEAQ (reference sequence). Here the CDR3 DNA reads TGTGCCAGCAGCCCTTTGGGCACTGAAGCTTTCTTT. Amino acid sequence: CASSPLGTEAFF.

The table lists this clonotype with many counts. This chain's CDR3 is CATSDYGRSTDTQYF. CDR3 coding DNA: TGTGCCACCAGTGATTACGGACGGAGCACAGATACGCAGTATTTT. The genes are TRBV24-1 and TRBJ2-3, with D uncertain. This CDR3 is built from 15 residues. V was clipped by 2 bases and J by 0 bases, with 8 bases between them. Germline CDR1 KGHDR, CDR2 SFDVKD.

The chain uses TRBV29-1 and TRBJ1-1; no clear D gene. The CDR3 runs 11 residues. Germline CDR1 and CDR2: SQVTM and ANQGSEA. V lost 7 bases and J lost 5, with 11 bases in between. The CDR3 coding sequence is TGCAGCGCACTGCGGGGTACTGAAGCTTTCTTT. As protein: CSALRGTEAFF.

In its sample, this clonotype ranks as medium-sized. V usage is TRBV20-1 and J usage is TRBJ1-1, with D unclear. CDR1 and CDR2 from the germline V gene are DFQATT and SNEGSKA (reference sequence). The CDR3 is 15 amino acids. Trimming took 3 bases from V and 3 from J, leaving 17 bases between them. The CDR3 coding sequence is TGCAGTGCTAGGCGACACGGCCGGGGAGACACTGAAGCTTTCTTT. Protein product: CSARRHGRGDTEAFF.